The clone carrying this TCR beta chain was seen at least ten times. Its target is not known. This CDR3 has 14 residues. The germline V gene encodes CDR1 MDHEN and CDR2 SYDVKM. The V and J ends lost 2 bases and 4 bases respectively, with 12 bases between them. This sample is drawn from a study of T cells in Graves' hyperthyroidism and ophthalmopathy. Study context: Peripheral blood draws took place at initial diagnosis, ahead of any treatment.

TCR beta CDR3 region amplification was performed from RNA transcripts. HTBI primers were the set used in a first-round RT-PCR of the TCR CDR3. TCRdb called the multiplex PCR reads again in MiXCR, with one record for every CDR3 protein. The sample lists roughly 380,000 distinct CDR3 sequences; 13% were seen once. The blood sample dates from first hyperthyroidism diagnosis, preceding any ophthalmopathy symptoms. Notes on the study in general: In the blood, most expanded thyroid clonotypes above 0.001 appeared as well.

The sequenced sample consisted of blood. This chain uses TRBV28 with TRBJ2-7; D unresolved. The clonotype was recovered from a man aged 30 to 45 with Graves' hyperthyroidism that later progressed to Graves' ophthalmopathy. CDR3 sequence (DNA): TGTGCCAGCAGTTTAGAAGGGTTGGATTACGAGCAGTACTTC. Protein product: CASSLEGLDYEQYF.